The T cell receptor beta chain described here comes from a study of PD-L1 blockade in urothelial cancer. For the study at large: Beginning in about 2014, patients received atezolizumab, given as 1,200 mg intravenously every 3 weeks. Blood analyses occurred 3 weeks (second dose) and 6 weeks post treatment start.

This CDR3 has 17 residues. As to time point: peripheral blood 6 weeks after treatment start. In each PCR, synthetic TCR analog templates were spiked in. Using immunoSEQ multiplex PCR, the repertoire was profiled, and TCRdb retains in-frame clones only, with some absent. Here the sample spans 42,000 or so clones, roughly 86% being singletons. This chain uses TRBV21-1 with TRBJ1-3; the D call TRBD1 from the table was never checked on the DNA. TRBV21-1 is a documented pseudogene. The sample here was PBMCs, taken around atezolizumab (anti-PD-L1) treatment. The clonotype comes from a man aged 55 to 70 with urothelial cancer. The DNA for the CDR3 is TGTGCCAGCAGCGACCGGGACAGGGCGAAGACTGGAAACACCATATATTTT. Translated, it gives CASSDRDRAKTGNTIYF.